This TCR beta chain emerged from a study of cytomegalovirus exposure and HLA in healthy donors. In the study overall: Among around 400 genotyped donors, more than 65% fell in the Caucasian-associated ancestry cluster. Whole-study results and caveats: Accurate predictions that matched the HLA-A and HLA-B alleles of most subjects were reportedly made from TCR beta sequences. In a later analysis, HLA-associated TCR beta chains were more clonally expanded than equally common others. An Asian-associated ancestry cluster reportedly showed fewer N-insertions than the roughly 670-donor mean in a later analysis.

V lost 9 bases and J lost 4; bases outside the gene matches: 11. Germline V CDR1 and CDR2: SNHLY, FYNNEI. The CDR3 consists of 16 residues. As to this clone: Its antigen remains unknown.

Amplification used 60 Vbeta primers and 13 Jbeta primers. The method was immunoSEQ multiplex PCR; TCRdb's version includes in-frame clones alone and lacks a portion of them. Of under 200,000 clones detected, roughly four fifths appear once; the ten largest clones hold about 1.9%. The chain joins TRBV2 to TRBJ2-2; 10 nucleotides match TRBD2. The sequence was collected from a woman aged 18-30 years in good health and CMV-seronegative. Sequencing was done on a sample of PBMCs. The chain's CDR3 is CARSRGLAGATGELFF. The DNA for the CDR3 is TGTGCCAGGTCAAGGGGGCTAGCGGGGGCCACCGGGGAGCTGTTTTTT.